The 26 T cell receptor beta chains given below trace back to one sample, sequenced in a study of blood T cell repertoires in COVID-19. The data were produced by immunoSEQ multiplex PCR, yet TCRdb's version contains in-frame clones alone and is incomplete. This sample yields some 120,000 clones, of which approximately 80% are seen a single time; around 25% belongs to the top ten. The material sequenced was peripheral blood. The origin of the receptors is a human donor in a cohort sampled during active COVID-19.

This clone came up once. The chain employs TRBV28 and TRBJ1-1; D might be TRBD1 (5 bases). CDR3 length: 14 residues. V was trimmed by 6 bases and J by 3 bases, leaving 14 bases between them. Germline V gives CDR1 MDHEN, CDR2 SYDVKM. CDR3 loop: CASSPPGDYTEAFF. Here the CDR3 DNA reads TGTGCCAGCAGCCCCCCCGGGGACTACACTGAAGCTTTCTTT.

The chain recombines TRBV6-2 or TRBV6-3 with TRBJ2-1; possible D gene TRBD1, 5 bases. V lost 5 bases and J lost 0, with 8 bases in between. This CDR3 spans 14 amino acids. CDR1 and CDR2 (germline): MNHEY, SVGEGT. In nucleotides, the CDR3 is TGTGCCAGCAGTCGACAGAGCTCCTACAATGAGCAGTTCTTC. Its translation is CASSRQSSYNEQFF.

This clone was counted ten times or more. V and J are TRBV6-6 and TRBJ2-7, with 10 positions matching TRBD1. The CDR3 sequence is 16 residues long. Per germline, CDR1 MNHNY and CDR2 SVGAGI (reference sequence). After removal of 4 bases from V and 0 bases from J, the junction contained 6 bases not matched to a gene. The CDR3 sequence: CASSFGGQGSSYEQYF. The CDR3 DNA reads TGTGCCAGCAGTTTTGGGGGACAGGGGAGCTCCTACGAGCAGTACTTC.

Only one count was recorded for this clone. The chain employs TRBV10-1 and TRBJ2-7; 9 bases fit TRBD1. Trimming removed 9 bases from V and 6 bases from J; junction bases left unmatched: 9. The CDR3 loop spans 13 amino acids. In germline, CDR1 is WNHNN, CDR2 SYGVQD (reference sequence). CDR3 protein: CARRRDRVSEQYF. The CDR3 nucleotides read TGCGCCAGACGCCGGGACAGGGTTTCCGAGCAGTACTTC.

The chain joins TRBV15 to TRBJ1-4, with D possibly TRBD1 on 5 matching bases. The CDR3 contains 15 residues. V was trimmed by 0 bases and J by 3 bases, leaving 8 bases between them. CDR1 is LNHNV and CDR2 is YYDKDF in the germline V gene (reference sequence). Written as DNA, the CDR3 is TGTGCCACCAGCAGAGACGGGGGGTCTAATGAAAAACTGTTTTTT. Encoded protein: CATSRDGGSNEKLFF.

V gene TRBV28 combines with J gene TRBJ1-4; 8 positions match TRBD1. Germline V lookup: CDR1 MDHEN, CDR2 SYDVKM. Losses at the gene ends were 6 bases for V and 10 bases for J; bases not matched to a gene: 16. The CDR3 runs to 16 residues. CDR3 coding DNA: TGTGCCAGCAGAACCAATAGGGCAGGGGGCTTAGCAAAACTGTTTTTT. It translates to CASRTNRAGGLAKLFF.

This chain uses TRBV7-2 with TRBJ2-3; a weak D match, TRBD2 (6 bases). The CDR3 is 18 residues long. The germline CDR1 and CDR2 sequences are SGHTA and FQGNSA. Trimming removed 4 bases from V and 0 bases from J, with 20 bases in between. CDR3 nucleotides: TGTGCCAGCAGCTCAGACGGGGGTGGAACCCTTAGCACAGATACGCAGTATTTT. Translating it yields CASSSDGGGTLSTDTQYF.

This clone was detected only a few times. The chain couples TRBV7-3 to TRBJ1-6; 8 bases line up with TRBD1. Unmatched junction bases numbered 4, after V lost 5 bases and J lost 7 bases. CDR1 SGHTA and CDR2 FQGTGA come from the germline V gene. This CDR3 comprises 14 residues. CDR3 nucleotides: TGTGCCAGCAGCCACGACAGGGGAAATTCACCCCTCCACTTT. It translates to CASSHDRGNSPLHF.

The V gene is TRBV2, the J gene TRBJ1-4, with unresolved D. Germline CDR1 and CDR2: SNHLY and FYNNEI. V was cut by 1 base and J by 3 bases, with 21 bases left in between. This CDR3 has 19 amino acids. The CDR3 is CASSEVRGYMGVANEKLFF. CDR3 coding DNA: TGTGCCAGCAGTGAAGTGCGGGGATATATGGGTGTAGCTAATGAAAAACTGTTTTTT.

The V and J genes are TRBV5-4 and TRBJ1-2; 9 bases map to TRBD1. The germline CDR1 and CDR2 sequences are SGHNT and YYREEE (reference sequence). The CDR3 is 13 residues long. The ends lost 3 bases at V and 5 bases at J; junction bases unmatched: 2. The CDR3: CASSSTGGYGYTF. In nucleotides, the CDR3 is TGTGCCAGCAGCTCGACAGGGGGTTATGGCTACACCTTC.

The chain links TRBV29-1 to TRBJ1-2; D call uncertain. V was cut by 4 bases and J by 5 bases, with 20 bases left in between. Germline V gives CDR1 SQVTM, CDR2 ANQGSEA. The CDR3 is 15 residues long. The CDR3 DNA is TGCAGCGTTGCGGAGGGCTTGTCCGGAAGTTATGGCTACACCTTC. This translates into CSVAEGLSGSYGYTF.

This chain links TRBV18 with TRBJ1-3; the match to TRBD1 covers 7 bases. The V gene's germline CDR1 is KGHSH and CDR2 LQKENI. With V trimmed by 5 bases and J by 4 bases, 5 bases remained unmatched. The CDR3 has 14 residues. The CDR3 protein is CASSRTGGGNTIYF. CDR3 DNA sequence: TGTGCCAGCTCAAGGACAGGCGGGGGAAACACCATATATTTT. Full variable domain (outside the CDR3, taken from reference TRBV18 and TRBJ1-3): NAGVMQNPRHLVRRRGQEARLRCSPMKGHSHVYWYRQLPEEGLKFMVYLQKENIIDESGMPKERFSAEFPKEGPSILRIQQVVRGDSAAYFCASSRTGGGNTIYFGEGSWLTVV.

The rearrangement joins TRBV5-8 to TRBJ2-1; maybe TRBD1 (7 bases). Germline values: CDR1 SGHTS, CDR2 YDEGEE. V lost 2 bases and J lost 10, with 22 bases in between. This CDR3 has 16 amino acids. The CDR3 region is CASSFGYRQGGREQFF. Written as DNA, the CDR3 is TGTGCCAGCAGCTTCGGATATAGACAGGGAGGAAGGGAGCAGTTCTTC.

V and J are TRBV27 and TRBJ2-3; 13 bases align to TRBD2. V shed 5 bases, J shed 7 bases, and the junction held 9 bases outside the gene matches. Germline-derived CDR1 and CDR2 are MNHEY and SMNVEV (reference sequence). The CDR3 runs 16 residues. The CDR3 here is CASSRGLAGVGNTQYF. The CDR3 DNA reads TGTGCCAGCAGTCGAGGACTAGCGGGAGTAGGAAATACGCAGTATTTT.

The J gene is TRBJ2-5, the V gene TRBV18, with D perhaps TRBD2 (5 bases). Germline CDR1 is KGHSH and CDR2 is LQKENI. CDR3 length: 16 amino acids. V lost 4 bases to trimming and J lost 3 bases, with 18 bases between them. This CDR3 is CASSQLGRGREETQYF. CDR3 DNA sequence: TGTGCCAGCTCACAACTAGGACGCGGTAGAGAAGAGACCCAGTACTTC.

The rearrangement joins TRBV27 to TRBJ1-1; D may be TRBD1 (6 bases). In germline, CDR1 is MNHEY, CDR2 SMNVEV (reference sequence). Trimming took off 8 bases at V and 10 bases at J, with 17 bases between the two ends. The CDR3 runs to 12 residues. The CDR3 DNA reads as TGTGCCAGCTCCCGGCCAGGGGTGCCAGCTTTCTTT. Amino acids: CASSRPGVPAFF.

This chain joins TRBV28 and TRBJ2-5; D may be TRBD1 (5 bases). This CDR3 contains 12 residues. The V end was cut by 8 bases, the J end by 6 bases, with 13 bases between. CDR1 and CDR2 from the germline V gene are MDHEN and SYDVKM. The CDR3 DNA reads as TGTGCCAGCGGGATCAGGGTCCAGACCCAGTACTTC. Its translation is CASGIRVQTQYF. The variable domain in full, with the rest retrieved from reference TRBV28 and TRBJ2-5, is DVKVTQSSRYLVKRTGEKVFLECVQDMDHENMFWYRQDPGLGLRLIYFSYDVKMKEKGDIPEGYSVSREKKERFSLILESASTNQTSMYLCASGIRVQTQYFGPGTRLLVL.

V usage is TRBV2 and J usage is TRBJ1-1; D is perhaps TRBD1 (6 bases). This CDR3 region has 13 residues. The germline V gene has CDR1 SNHLY and CDR2 FYNNEI. Between the trimmed V and J ends, which lost 6 bases and 4 bases, there was a span of 12 bases. In nucleotides, the CDR3 is TGTGCCAGCAGCCCACAGGGTTTCACTGAAGCTTTCTTT. This sequence encodes CASSPQGFTEAFF.

V and J are TRBV29-1 and TRBJ2-1; TRBD1 might be the D (5 bases). Trimming left V 1 base short and J 4 bases short, with 5 bases between. Germline values: CDR1 SQVTM, CDR2 ANQGSEA. There are 12 residues in the CDR3. CDR3 in DNA: TGCAGCGTTGAAGGACAGTACAATGAGCAGTTCTTC. Protein: CSVEGQYNEQFF.

The rearrangement uses TRBV5-4 and TRBJ1-2, with D unresolved. The V end was cut by 0 bases, the J end by 2 bases, with 5 bases between. In germline, CDR1 is SGHNT, CDR2 YYREEE (reference sequence). CDR3 length equals 13 residues. CDR3 amino acids: CASSLDGNYGYTF. The CDR3 DNA sequence: TGTGCCAGCAGCTTGGACGGGAACTATGGCTACACCTTC.

This sequence joins TRBV5-4 and TRBJ2-3; the D gene is possibly TRBD1 (6 bases). CDR3 length: 13 residues. V shed 5 bases and J shed 8 bases, with 15 bases lying between them. Germline loops: CDR1 SGHNT, CDR2 YYREEE (reference sequence). In DNA form, the CDR3 reads TGTGCCAGCAGGGTGGGTAAACAGGGTACGCAGTATTTT. It encodes CASRVGKQGTQYF.

The rearrangement joins TRBV28 to TRBJ1-3, with 7 bases identical to TRBD1. J gave up 0 bases and V 7 bases, and 6 bases lay outside the gene matches. Germline-derived CDR1 and CDR2 are MDHEN and SYDVKM. The CDR3 runs 15 residues. The CDR3: CASTPGTASGNTIYF. DNA for the CDR3: TGTGCCAGCACCCCCGGGACAGCCTCTGGAAACACCATATATTTT.

The J gene is TRBJ2-1, the V gene TRBV5-1, with 8 nucleotides matching TRBD1. Germline V gene lookup returns CDR1 SGHRS and CDR2 YFSETQ. The V segment lost 4 bases and the J segment 3 bases; nucleotides outside the gene matches: 6. The CDR3 loop spans 15 amino acids. The CDR3 reads CASSVGDRFYNEQFF. Here the CDR3 DNA reads TGCGCCAGCAGCGTCGGGGACAGGTTCTACAATGAGCAGTTCTTC.

The genes are TRBV19 and TRBJ1-6; maybe TRBD1 (5 bases). The germline V and J ends were trimmed by 3 bases and 6 bases, with 21 bases remaining between them. Germline V lookup: CDR1 LNHDA, CDR2 SQIVND (reference sequence). The CDR3 has 18 residues. The DNA of the CDR3 is TGTGCCAGTAGTATCACCACCATCTTCGACAGATTTAATTCACCCCTCCACTTT. Protein product: CASSITTIFDRFNSPLHF.

Here the CDR3 DNA reads TGTGCCAGCAGTGTTCACCAGGCCGCCGGGGAGCTGTTTTTT. This translates into CASSVHQAAGELFF. V usage is TRBV2 and J usage is TRBJ2-2; D unclear. Trimming took 4 bases from V and 6 from J, leaving 12 bases between them. CDR3 size: 14 residues. The germline CDR1 and CDR2 sequences are SNHLY and FYNNEI.

The chain has TRBV27 and TRBJ1-6; 8 bases match TRBD1. The J segment lost 1 base and the V segment lost 6 bases, leaving 5 bases of the junction unmatched. Per germline, CDR1 MNHEY and CDR2 SMNVEV (reference sequence). The CDR3 runs 16 residues. In nucleotides, the CDR3 is TGTGCCAGCAGGCCCAGGGGGCGATCCTATAATTCACCCCTCCACTTT. Translated: CASRPRGRSYNSPLHF.